This TCR beta chain came from a study of shared clonotypes between healthy human individuals. Study context: Donors were a couple of women and a few men aged 18 to 49. CD4 naive and CD4 memory each took three plates per donor, while CD8 naive took two and CD8 memory one.

Study-wide points: As a rule, naive subsets had a larger estimated richness than memory subsets.

Germline lookup yields CDR1 SNHLY and CDR2 FYNNEI. The CDR3 consists of 16 residues. V lost 7 bases, J lost 4 bases, and 10 bases stayed unmatched. Note on this clone: Antigen unknown.

Genomic DNA from each subset was divided evenly over several immunoSEQ plates. Method: immunoSEQ multiplex PCR; TCRdb's copy keeps in-frame clones and lacks some. Among approximately 720,000 clones listed, about two thirds were seen once. The TCR originated in a woman in her twenties or thirties in good health. The gene calls are TRBV2 and TRBJ2-3; 11 bases agree with TRBD2. The sequenced sample consisted of memory CD4+ T cells sorted from blood. As to subset: CD45RA-negative fraction. The CDR3 region is CASMILLAGAPDTQYF. The CDR3 DNA sequence: TGTGCCAGCATGATCTTACTAGCGGGAGCCCCAGATACGCAGTATTTT.